The following is a TCR beta chain sequence with its context. This clone was seen once. The target of this receptor is not known. Base qualities are missing; no much larger clone stands one base away. The cohort comprised 550 to 700 healthy bone marrow donors. Cohort members were all nominally healthy when sampled, although unrecorded immune exposures were likely present. The donor was CMV seronegative and was included in the group of several hundred seronegative cohort members. A peripheral blood sample was provided by each donor, and peripheral blood mononuclear cells were used for TCR beta sequencing. The Qiagen DNeasy Blood Extraction Kit was used to extract genomic DNA from the blood cell samples. V is reduced by 7 bases and J by 2 bases, leaving a spacing of 15 bases between them. From a lookup of the germline V gene, CDR1 and CDR2 are MGHRA and YSYEKL. The CDR3 holds 15 amino acids from the cysteine to the phenylalanine. Kept here is only the CDR3 DNA, which spans 45 bases and is read in frame from base 1.

Library prep was done by the immunoSEQ multiplex PCR assay. For the multiplex PCR, a mixture combining 60 forward primers for TCR Vbeta segments and 13 reverse primers for TCR Jbeta segments was used. The CDR3 region of rearranged TCR beta genes was amplified from genomic DNA with a multiplex PCR assay. The Illumina HiSeq System was used to sequence the amplified TCR beta libraries as 87-base-pair reads. Processing in the source paper ran as follows. A later analysis counted tens of millions of unique TCR beta chains across the 700 or so repertoires, and roughly 9.9 million of these chains were shared by at least two donors. A nearest-neighbor algorithm error-corrected the raw reads and collapsed the reads into unique sequences, merging closely related sequences to remove PCR and sequencing errors. To assign V, D and J gene segments, CDR3 sequences were aligned to IMGT reference sequences. For a sequence to be retained, a match of at least six nucleotides to both a V gene segment and a J gene segment was required. Rearrangements were classified as productive when the CDR3 lacked stop codons and remained in frame with V and J, and all other rearrangements were classified as non-productive. CDR3 was defined according to IMGT convention as the region running from the second conserved V-encoded cysteine to the conserved J-encoded phenylalanine. The earlier analysis of 587 of the donors excluded sequences that lacked an unambiguous match to a single V gene segment. An earlier analysis of 587 of the donors classified V segments as functional when productive rearrangements were above 56.7% and as segregating when the standard deviation between donors was above 5%. A statistical classification framework was developed to diagnose cytomegalovirus status using the catalog of TCR beta chain sequences. In a later analysis, TCR nucleotide sequences were compared against IMGT/GENE-DB human TR gene sequences so that V and J genes could be assigned. In a later analysis, CDR3 sequences and most-parsimonious VDJ recombination scenarios were assigned using the TCRdist pipeline. In a later analysis, each TCR beta chain was defined by its CDR3 amino acid sequence together with its V-gene family, and reads lacking a unique V-gene family were excluded. In a later analysis, 450 to 600 highly shared, low-generation-probability nucleotide sequences were removed to address suspected cross-contamination and a sequencing artifact. For each public chain, a later analysis derived a clonal expansion index from normalized ranks of inferred template counts within each repertoire. Generation probabilities in a later analysis came from a VDJ recombination model fitted to out-of-frame rearrangements, and those results were checked against IGoR. In a later analysis, hypergeometric tests were used to score TCR-TCR, TCR-HLA and TCR-CMV co-occurrence, with a repertoire-size bias correction applied to TCR pairs. To estimate false discovery rates, a later analysis permuted the HLA or CMV assignments 20 times. In a later analysis, co-occurring TCRs were grouped with DBSCAN, and TCRdist sequence similarity was added when clustering was performed within HLA-allele-positive subsets. Repertoires with fewer than 30,000 or more than 120,000 public chains were left out of co-occurrence clustering, as were five repertoires with anomalous nucleotide sharing. TCRdb's version of the immuneACCESS table is confined to in-frame rearrangements and falls short of the full clone set. An unresolved V gene accounts for under half of the shortfall where checked; the remainder is of unknown origin. V and J calls and clone size are those listed in that table; D and trimming were worked out from the DNA. The sample table lists 150,000 to 200,000 clones, about 85% of them with a count of one. The ten most abundant clones make up under 2% of the sample.

The sample belongs to a study of cytomegalovirus exposure and HLA in healthy donors (dated by TCRdb to the late 2010s). For the study in its entirety: An earlier analysis of a few hundred of the donors reported 250 to 300 Gb of sequence data and 100 million to 120 million unique TCR beta sequences obtained from 180 million or so T cells. Several DR-DQ haplotypes were handled as single units for association and clustering because linkage in the cohort was strong. Donor age, sex, ethnicity and CMV serostatus were compiled together with the repertoire data. Both class I and class II loci were covered by HLA typing, at four-digit resolution. Of the roughly 420 genotyped donors, 65% to 90% were placed in the genetic ancestry cluster associated with self-reported Caucasian donors. Across 300 to 500 genotyped donors of the cohort, an average of 235,054 unique TCR beta nucleotide sequences per donor were sequenced, and around 19% of those sequences were non-productive. The T cell repertoires of several hundred subjects were profiled by immunosequencing and related to cytomegalovirus serostatus. To predict cytomegalovirus infection status, the study brought together high-throughput TCR immunosequencing, statistical association of individual TCRs with disease status, and machine learning. The number of typed donors differed by locus: roughly 629-630 for A, B, C, DRB1 and DQB1; 500 to 550 for DQA1; approximately 600 for DPA1; and roughly 470 for DPB1. The study was designed to test whether signatures of past pathogen exposure could be identified by cataloging public T cell receptors. All discovery cohort repertoires had been generated using a single sequencing platform. Rather than using new phenotypic data, the later analysis identified candidate immune exposures from TCR beta sequences and from how often those sequences occurred across donors. In addition to the first cohort of 666 subjects, a separate validation cohort of approximately 130 different subjects was used. An earlier analysis of roughly 600 of the donors used high-throughput TCR beta sequencing to judge whether each TCR beta V gene segment behaved as functional or pseudogenic. A later genetic analysis used genome-wide SNP genotypes for about 65% of the 666 donors, treating that subset as a discovery cohort. A later analysis re-analyzed previously published TCR beta repertoires from roughly 600 donors and added high-resolution HLA genotyping to study TCR occurrence patterns. An early release covering more than 500 HLA-typed donors comprised about 310 gigabases of sequencing data and tens of millions of unique TCR sequences.

The full study reports these points: In a later analysis, the rate of TCR association differed among HLA loci, with DRB1 alleles having the most associated TCRs and HLA-C alleles having the fewest. The study gave a list of some 150 TCR beta chains associated with cytomegalovirus. When HLA alleles, especially DR and DQ, strongly co-occurred, TCR associations were difficult to assign to individual alleles. A later analysis found that HLA-associated TCR beta chains were more clonally expanded and had lower generation probabilities than equally common non-associated chains. In an earlier analysis of around 600 of the donors, most TCR beta V segments were observed in productive rearrangements about 87% or about 30% of the time, broadly matching IMGT annotations. Sequencing depth was assumed to be roughly uniform across donors in the presence/absence analyses, though that assumption may not hold. In vitro tests confirmed that a few of the cytomegalovirus-associated TCR beta chains recognize cytomegalovirus antigens. The authors suggested that the approach could potentially be extended to other disease states and immunological phenotypes. About 15 rarely observed V segments, including chromosome 9 orphons, were excluded from the earlier analysis of 550 to 700 of the donors because counts were too low. Some IMGT-functional V segments, including TRBV6-2 and TRBV6-3, could not be distinguished by the 87-base-pair reads and were therefore excluded. Because HLA typing was unavailable for some donors at each locus, only the typed subset was used in association tests. A further reported finding was that TCR beta sequences accurately predicted the HLA-A and HLA-B alleles for most subjects in the first cohort. Immune exposure information for the cohort was limited to CMV serostatus. In both the original and validation cohorts, the classifier was reported to diagnose cytomegalovirus status with high specificity and sensitivity. In a later genetic analysis, fewer N-insertions in productive TCRs were reported among donors in an Asian-associated ancestry cluster than the roughly 710-donor mean. Most TCR sequences were seen in very few donors, while some public TCRs were found in many individuals. In a later analysis, over 15,000 TCR beta sequences were associated with specific HLA alleles at a false discovery rate of 0.05. In this cohort, only TCR beta chains were sequenced, and detectable features were limited by the absence of alpha or paired-chain data. According to a later analysis, most CMV-associated TCR beta chains appeared to be HLA-restricted, and the HLA associations seemed to be driven largely by CMV exposure. Correlated functional status among segregating V segments might reflect linkage disequilibrium, but an unknown experimental factor could not be ruled out. According to a later analysis, parvovirus B19, influenza, CMV and Epstein-Barr virus appeared linked to several top co-occurrence clusters. In a later genetic analysis, a missense DCLRE1C variant was associated with V-gene and J-gene trimming of TCR beta chains, and the association was replicated in an independent cohort. A cluster of highly shared sequence variants was judged likely to represent a technical artifact of the sequencing pipeline.

The chain couples TRBV4-1 to TRBJ2-1; the D region possibly corresponds to TRBD1 (6 bases align). The source material was PBMCs. This clonotype was sampled from a young man in good health and CMV-seronegative. The CDR3 region reads CASTNGWGPYNEQFF. The DNA sequence is given as TGCGCCAGCACCAACGGGTGGGGGCCCTACAATGAGCAGTTCTTC.